The rows below give T cell receptor beta chains drawn from one sample of a study of cytomegalovirus exposure and HLA in healthy donors. Assay used: immunoSEQ multiplex PCR; TCRdb lists only in-frame clones, some missing. The repertoire holds approximately 170,000 clones, with approximately 80% as singletons. Sequencing was performed on PBMCs. The origin of the receptors is a boy aged 2-15 years in good health and CMV-seronegative. Both conserved end residues are part of each CDR3. The D gene is left open where the match is weak. The size entry is marked missing in some rows and otherwise reads once, few, many or a size class.

once	TRBV6-1	TRBJ2-7	.	TGTGCCGCGAGCCCCCTCTACGAGCAGTACTTC	CAASPLYEQYF
once	TRBV7-9	TRBJ1-3	.	TGTGCCAGCAGCCCAGAGGGTAATACTGGAAACACCATATATTTT	CASSPEGNTGNTIYF
.	TRBV7-9	TRBJ2-7	TRBD1	TGTGCCAGCAGAGCGGGACAGGGGGCAGCCTACGAGCAGTACTTC	CASRAGQGAAYEQYF
.	TRBV30	TRBJ1-1	.	TGTGCCTGGAGTGCGGGGGGGAACACTGAAGCTTTCTTT	CAWSAGGNTEAFF
.	TRBV7-2	TRBJ2-3	.	TGTGCCAGCAGCTTAGGTCGGGGGGATACGCAGTATTTT	CASSLGRGDTQYF
.	TRBV5-4	TRBJ1-4	.	TGTGCCAGCAGCTTGGCAGGTGAAAAACTGTTTTTT	CASSLAGEKLFF
.	TRBV5-6	TRBJ2-6	.	TGTGCCAGCAGCGCCGGACTAAAAGCCGGGGCCAACGTCCTGACTTTC	CASSAGLKAGANVLTF
.	TRBV19	TRBJ1-2	.	TGTGCCAGTAGTATCCCCACAGGGAATGGCTACACCTTC	CASSIPTGNGYTF
.	TRBV2	TRBJ2-7	.	TGTGCCAGCAGTGAAACAGGGTATCCCGAGCAGTACTTC	CASSETGYPEQYF
.	TRBV15	TRBJ1-1	.	TGTGCCACCAGCAGAAGGGGTGAGGCTTTCTTT	CATSRRGEAFF
.	TRBV5-1	TRBJ1-2	TRBD1	TGCGCCAGCAGTCCCGGGACAGGTTTTTTTGGCTACACCTTC	CASSPGTGFFGYTF
.	TRBV7-8	TRBJ1-4	.	TGTGCCAGCAGTTCCCTGAGGATTGCAACTAATGAAAAACTGTTTTTT	CASSSLRIATNEKLFF
.	TRBV6-7	TRBJ2-5	TRBD1	TGTGCCAGCAGTTTGGCAGGGGGCTGGGAGACCCAGTACTTC	CASSLAGGWETQYF
.	TRBV27	TRBJ2-1	TRBD1	TGTGCCAGCAGTTCCCGGACAGGGATTTTGGTGAATGAGCAGTTCTTC	CASSSRTGILVNEQFF
.	TRBV4-1	TRBJ2-3	TRBD2	TGCGCCAGCAGCCAGGGGGACGGGGGGGCGACAGATACGCAGTATTTT	CASSQGDGGATDTQYF
.	TRBV5-1	TRBJ2-1	TRBD2	TGCGCCAGCAGCCCCGGACTAGCGGGAAATAATGAGCAGTTCTTC	CASSPGLAGNNEQFF
.	TRBV7-9	TRBJ2-3	TRBD1	TGTGCCAGCAGCCCCTACAGGGGGCGTTTGTGTAGCACAGATACGCAGTATTTT	CASSPYRGRLCSTDTQYF
once	TRBV7-9	TRBJ2-3	.	TGTGCCAGCAGCTTCCCAGGAGATACGCAGTATTTT	CASSFPGDTQYF
.	TRBV11-3	TRBJ2-1	TRBD2	TGTGCCAGCAGCTTCGGACTAGCTTCCTCCTACAATGAGCAGTTCTTC	CASSFGLASSYNEQFF
.	TRBV30	TRBJ2-2	TRBD2	TGTGCCTGGAATGGAGCGGGAGTAATGGCCGGGGAGCTGTTTTTT	CAWNGAGVMAGELFF
.	TRBV27	TRBJ2-7	.	TGTGCCAGCAGTCGCTTCGGCGCTTTGCGGGGCGAGCAGTACTTC	CASSRFGALRGEQYF
once	TRBV1	TRBJ2-5	.	TGCACCAGCAGCCAAGGGGAACTAGAAATCAAAGAGACCCAGTACTTC	CTSSQGELEIKETQYF
.	TRBV4-1	TRBJ1-5	TRBD1	TGCGCCAGCAGCCAAGAGCCATTAACTACGGGACAGAGGTGGAATCAGCCCCAGCATTTT	CASSQEPLTTGQRWNQPQHF
.	TRBV6-1	TRBJ1-1	.	TGTGCCAGCAGCAGCTTGACAGGTACTGAAGCTTTCTTT	CASSSLTGTEAFF
.	TRBV11-1	TRBJ2-1	.	TGTGCCACTTCGCTGGGGGGTTATGAGCAGTTCTTC	CATSLGGYEQFF
.	TRBV30	TRBJ1-1	.	TGTGCCTGGAGGGTTTCCGGGGTGAACACTGAAGCTTTCTTT	CAWRVSGVNTEAFF
.	TRBV27	TRBJ2-2	TRBD1	TGTGCCAGCAGTTTACCGCGCGGACAGGGGTCGACCGGGGAGCTGTTTTTT	CASSLPRGQGSTGELFF
few	TRBV11-3	TRBJ2-1	.	TGTGCCAGCAGCTTAGGGGCCCACAATGAGCAGTTCTTC	CASSLGAHNEQFF
.	TRBV28	TRBJ1-2	TRBD1	TGTGCCAGCAGTTTAAGGGCAGGGGGCAACTATGGCTACACCTTC	CASSLRAGGNYGYTF
.	TRBV6-5	TRBJ2-1	.	TGTGCCAGCAGATCGCCTAGAGAGCAGTTCTTC	CASRSPREQFF